These 8 T cell receptor beta chains were sequenced from one sample in a study of OX40 agonist ivuxolimab in advanced cancers. TCRdb keeps only in-frame clones here, not all; method: immunoSEQ multiplex PCR. Of about 62,000 clones listed, about 85% were seen once; the top ten hold about 4%. The starting material was CD4+ or CD8+ T cells sorted from blood, obtained in a trial of the OX40 agonist ivuxolimab. The receptors derive from an adult with an advanced solid tumor such as melanoma, head and neck, liver or kidney cancer.

The chain employs TRBV9 and TRBJ1-6; 7 bases are shared with TRBD1. This CDR3 is 14 amino acids long. V was pared by 3 bases and J by 9 bases, with 6 bases of the junction left unmatched. Germline V gives CDR1 SGDLS, CDR2 YYNGEE. CDR3 sequence (DNA): TGTGCCAGCAGCGGCGGGACAGAGGGTTCACCCCTCCACTTT. It is translated as CASSGGTEGSPLHF.

The chain couples TRBV5-1 to TRBJ1-1, with D maybe TRBD1 (5 bases). CDR3 length equals 15 residues. Germline V gene data show CDR1 as SGHRS and CDR2 as YFSETQ. V dropped 0 bases and J dropped 11 bases, with 20 bases sitting between them. DNA for the CDR3: TGCGCCAGCAGCTTGGGAGCTCCGGAGGGGCCGTCTGCTTTCTTT. Translated, it gives CASSLGAPEGPSAFF.

V is TRBV6-5 and J is TRBJ1-4; D may be TRBD1 (5 bases). The germline gives CDR1 MNHEY, CDR2 SVGAGI. Trimming removed 6 bases at V and 8 bases at J, with 10 bases between. The CDR3 sequence is 12 residues long. The CDR3 region has the DNA TGTGCCAGCAGAGACCAGGGCGAAAAACTGTTTTTT. This gives the protein CASRDQGEKLFF.

V gene TRBV19 combines with J gene TRBJ2-7; D might be TRBD2 (6 bases). The germline V and J ends were trimmed by 9 bases and 3 bases, with 18 bases remaining between them. The CDR3 has 14 residues. Germline lookup yields CDR1 LNHDA and CDR2 SQIVND (reference sequence). CDR3 nucleotides: TGTGCCAGCAGCGTCGGGGGTTCCCACTACGAGCAGTACTTC. Amino acids: CASSVGGSHYEQYF.

The V and J genes are TRBV6-5 and TRBJ1-2; D is undetermined. The V end was cut by 0 bases, the J end by 6 bases, with 14 bases between. From germline, CDR1 is MNHEY and CDR2 SVGAGI. This CDR3 region has 15 residues. CDR3: CASSYSIHQAHGYTF. In nucleotides, the CDR3 is TGTGCCAGCAGTTACTCGATACACCAGGCCCATGGCTACACCTTC.

The V call is TRBV7-2, the J call TRBJ2-3; 9 bases are shared with TRBD2. Germline V gene lookup returns CDR1 SGHTA and CDR2 FQGNSA. The CDR3 spans 17 residues. V lost 5 bases to trimming and J lost 0 bases; unmatched junction nucleotides: 9. CDR3: CASSPTLAGPSTDTQYF. DNA for the CDR3: TGTGCCAGCAGCCCAACACTAGCGGGCCCCAGCACAGATACGCAGTATTTT.

The chain links TRBV9 to TRBJ2-7, with 7 bases fitting TRBD2. Germline V CDR1 and CDR2: SGDLS, YYNGEE. This CDR3 region has 14 residues. With V trimmed by 5 bases and J by 6 bases, 11 bases remained unmatched. The CDR3 DNA reads as TGTGCCAGCAGTCATGAAGCGGGGTATGCCGAGCAGTACTTC. Protein product: CASSHEAGYAEQYF.

A remark on this clone: At one of its ends the junction is not consistent with the germline gene, which may arise from a read error. V gene TRBV7-7 combines with J gene TRBJ2-5, with TRBD1 identical over 11 bases. The CDR3 is made up of 15 amino acids. The germline V gene encodes CDR1 SSHAT and CDR2 FNYEAQ (reference sequence). The CDR3 is CASSLDRGLGETQYF. CDR3 nucleotides: TGTGCTAGCAGCTTGGACAGGGGGCTAGGAGAGACCCAGTACTTC.